The rows below give T cell receptor beta chains drawn from one sample of a study of shared clonotypes between healthy human individuals. Assay: immunoSEQ multiplex PCR; the TCRdb copy retains only in-frame clones and omits some. The profile shows 950,000 to 1,300,000 clones, 65% to 80% of them singletons. The source material was memory CD4+ T cells sorted from blood. The receptors were gathered from a man aged 18 to 35 in good health. Each CDR3 is given with its conserved first and last residue. The order of the fields is CDR3 protein, CDR3 DNA, V gene, D gene, CDR3 length, J gene, clone size. D genes are given only for firm matches. Expanded clones get a size class; other rows say once, few or many, or leave the size out.

CDR3 protein: CASSPGEGMQETQYF; CDR3 DNA: TGTGCCAGCTCACCAGGGGAGGGGATGCAAGAGACCCAGTACTTC; V gene: TRBV18; D gene: TRBD2; CDR3 length: 15; J gene: TRBJ2-5; clone size: NA
CDR3 protein: CASSPRRTDTQYF; CDR3 DNA: TGTGCCAGCTCACCCAGGCGCACAGATACGCAGTATTTT; V gene: TRBV18; D gene: NA; CDR3 length: 13; J gene: TRBJ2-3; clone size: NA
CDR3 protein: CAWSALAGSTDTQYF; CDR3 DNA: TGTGCCTGGAGTGCGCTAGCGGGAAGCACAGATACGCAGTATTTT; V gene: TRBV30; D gene: TRBD2; CDR3 length: 15; J gene: TRBJ2-3; clone size: NA
CDR3 protein: CASSLAGTGWGETQYF; CDR3 DNA: TGCGCCAGCAGCTTGGCAGGGACAGGATGGGGGGAGACCCAGTACTTC; V gene: TRBV5-1; D gene: TRBD1; CDR3 length: 16; J gene: TRBJ2-5; clone size: few
CDR3 protein: CASSTGLDETQYF; CDR3 DNA: TGTGCCAGCTCAACAGGACTAGATGAGACCCAGTACTTC; V gene: TRBV18; D gene: TRBD2; CDR3 length: 13; J gene: TRBJ2-5; clone size: NA
CDR3 protein: CASSEQGTDEKLFF; CDR3 DNA: TGTGCCAGTAGTGAACAGGGGACAGATGAAAAACTGTTTTTT; V gene: TRBV19; D gene: TRBD1; CDR3 length: 14; J gene: TRBJ1-4; clone size: NA
CDR3 protein: CASSPGRYEQYF; CDR3 DNA: TGTGCCAGCAGCCCTGGTAGGTACGAGCAGTACTTC; V gene: TRBV7-2; D gene: NA; CDR3 length: 12; J gene: TRBJ2-7; clone size: NA
CDR3 protein: CASSQDLDSRQGYQPQHF; CDR3 DNA: TGTGCCAGCAGCCAAGATCTTGATTCCCGACAGGGCTATCAGCCCCAGCATTTT; V gene: TRBV4-2; D gene: TRBD1; CDR3 length: 18; J gene: TRBJ1-5; clone size: NA
CDR3 protein: CASSEGYNSPLHF; CDR3 DNA: TGCGCCAGCAGCGAAGGATATAATTCACCCCTCCACTTT; V gene: TRBV5-1; D gene: NA; CDR3 length: 13; J gene: TRBJ1-6; clone size: NA
CDR3 protein: CASSQGGTGGRGQYF; CDR3 DNA: TGTGCCAGCAGTCAAGGAGGGACAGGGGGACGTGGGCAGTACTTC; V gene: TRBV14; D gene: TRBD1; CDR3 length: 15; J gene: TRBJ2-7; clone size: NA
CDR3 protein: CASSLRGQGQETQYF; CDR3 DNA: TGTGCCAGCAGCCTCAGGGGGCAGGGCCAAGAGACCCAGTACTTC; V gene: TRBV11-3; D gene: TRBD1; CDR3 length: 15; J gene: TRBJ2-5; clone size: many
CDR3 protein: CAWGTGGAGSEAFF; CDR3 DNA: TGTGCCTGGGGAACAGGGGGCGCGGGTTCTGAAGCTTTCTTT; V gene: TRBV30; D gene: TRBD1; CDR3 length: 14; J gene: TRBJ1-1; clone size: NA
CDR3 protein: CASSQDRGLYEQYF; CDR3 DNA: TGTGCCAGCAGTCAAGACAGGGGGCTGTACGAGCAGTACTTC; V gene: TRBV2; D gene: TRBD1; CDR3 length: 14; J gene: TRBJ2-7; clone size: NA
CDR3 protein: CASRKTGSPHYTF; CDR3 DNA: TGTGCCAGCAGGAAGACAGGGTCCCCTCACTACACCTTC; V gene: TRBV2; D gene: TRBD1; CDR3 length: 13; J gene: TRBJ1-2; clone size: NA
CDR3 protein: CASRVSGDTQYF; CDR3 DNA: TGTGCCAGCAGAGTCTCGGGAGATACGCAGTATTTT; V gene: TRBV2; D gene: NA; CDR3 length: 12; J gene: TRBJ2-3; clone size: NA
CDR3 protein: CASSEQGAGEQYF; CDR3 DNA: TGTGCCAGCAGTGAACAGGGGGCGGGGGAGCAGTACTTC; V gene: TRBV6-1; D gene: TRBD1; CDR3 length: 13; J gene: TRBJ2-7; clone size: NA
CDR3 protein: CASSPGLPTGELFF; CDR3 DNA: TGTGCCAGCAGCCCGGGACTACCGACCGGGGAGCTGTTTTTT; V gene: TRBV7-2; D gene: TRBD2; CDR3 length: 14; J gene: TRBJ2-2; clone size: NA
CDR3 protein: CASSLNLGTGPRINTGELFF; CDR3 DNA: TGTGCCAGCAGCTTGAATCTCGGGACAGGTCCCCGGATTAACACCGGGGAGCTGTTTTTT; V gene: TRBV5-8; D gene: TRBD1; CDR3 length: 20; J gene: TRBJ2-2; clone size: NA